The clone carrying this T cell receptor (beta chain) has a handful of counts. Its antigen is still unknown. This record belongs to a study of radiotherapy plus CTLA-4 blockade in lung cancer. For the study at large: There were objective responses in over 15% of patients, and roughly 33% had disease control.

V was clipped by 7 bases and J by 8 bases, with 11 bases between them. From germline, CDR1 is SNHLY and CDR2 FYNNEI. The CDR3 is 11 residues long. Each patient with chemo-refractory metastatic non-small-cell lung cancer was treated with focal radiation plus CTLA-4 blockade using ipilimumab. Generated by immunoSEQ multiplex PCR, the TCRdb table keeps only in-frame clones and is missing some. The data show some 50,000 clones, 65% to 80% seen once. Findings of the study overall: Reports identified early blood T cell clone dynamics, with interferon-beta, as the best response predictor. Clones derived from tumor TCRs expanded in blood after radiotherapy plus ipilimumab.

The receptor was derived from a human donor with non-small cell lung cancer who had a partial response to radiotherapy plus ipilimumab. The chain links TRBV2 to TRBJ1-2; no clear D gene. This sample comprised peripheral blood, obtained from a patient treated with radiotherapy plus ipilimumab. CDR3 DNA: TGTGCCAGCACGGCGGGAGAAGGCTACACCTTC. The encoded protein is CASTAGEGYTF.